This T cell receptor beta chain was documented in a study of CD8 T cells in ankylosing spondylitis. Study findings and constraints: A TCR beta motif made of 7 to 9 highly homologous variants seemed typical of ankylosing spondylitis blood. Earlier reports found some motif variants in synovial fluid and blood in reactive arthritis.

The TCR beta libraries were generated through quantitative 5'-RACE incorporating molecular barcodes. TCRdb re-analysed the 5' RACE reads in MiXCR, keeping a single row per CDR3 protein. The data show some 220,000 distinct CDR3 sequences, around 6.6% seen once. The table lists this clonotype with many counts. Its antigen is unknown. The CDR3 is made up of 19 amino acids. Germline V gene lookup returns CDR1 LGHNA and CDR2 YSLEER. Trimming removed 0 bases from V and 2 bases from J; junction bases left unmatched: 14. The source material was blood, either unsorted or a sorted T cell fraction (not recorded which). J is TRBJ2-3 and V is TRBV4-3, with TRBD2 identical over 7 bases. The receptor's source is a male donor with ankylosing spondylitis. The CDR3 sequence is CASSQDIWRVAGNTDTQYF. The DNA for the CDR3 is TGCGCCAGCAGCCAAGATATCTGGCGGGTAGCGGGTAACACAGATACGCAGTATTTT.